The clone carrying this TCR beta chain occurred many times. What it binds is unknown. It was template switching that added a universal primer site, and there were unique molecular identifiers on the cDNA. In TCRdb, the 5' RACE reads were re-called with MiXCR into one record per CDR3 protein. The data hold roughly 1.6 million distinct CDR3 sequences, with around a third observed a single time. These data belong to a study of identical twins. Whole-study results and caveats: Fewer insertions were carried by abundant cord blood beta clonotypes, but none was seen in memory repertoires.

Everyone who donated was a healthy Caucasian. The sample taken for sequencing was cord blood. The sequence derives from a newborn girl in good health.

Here the CDR3 DNA reads TGTGCCAGCAGTTTATCTCGGGGGGGCGGTGAGACCCAGTACTTC. This gives the protein CASSLSRGGGETQYF. The chain joins TRBV27 to TRBJ2-5; 8 nucleotides agree with TRBD2. The CDR3 runs 15 residues. Germline lookup yields CDR1 MNHEY and CDR2 SMNVEV (reference sequence). V shed 0 bases and J 5 bases; nucleotides not matched to a gene: 5.